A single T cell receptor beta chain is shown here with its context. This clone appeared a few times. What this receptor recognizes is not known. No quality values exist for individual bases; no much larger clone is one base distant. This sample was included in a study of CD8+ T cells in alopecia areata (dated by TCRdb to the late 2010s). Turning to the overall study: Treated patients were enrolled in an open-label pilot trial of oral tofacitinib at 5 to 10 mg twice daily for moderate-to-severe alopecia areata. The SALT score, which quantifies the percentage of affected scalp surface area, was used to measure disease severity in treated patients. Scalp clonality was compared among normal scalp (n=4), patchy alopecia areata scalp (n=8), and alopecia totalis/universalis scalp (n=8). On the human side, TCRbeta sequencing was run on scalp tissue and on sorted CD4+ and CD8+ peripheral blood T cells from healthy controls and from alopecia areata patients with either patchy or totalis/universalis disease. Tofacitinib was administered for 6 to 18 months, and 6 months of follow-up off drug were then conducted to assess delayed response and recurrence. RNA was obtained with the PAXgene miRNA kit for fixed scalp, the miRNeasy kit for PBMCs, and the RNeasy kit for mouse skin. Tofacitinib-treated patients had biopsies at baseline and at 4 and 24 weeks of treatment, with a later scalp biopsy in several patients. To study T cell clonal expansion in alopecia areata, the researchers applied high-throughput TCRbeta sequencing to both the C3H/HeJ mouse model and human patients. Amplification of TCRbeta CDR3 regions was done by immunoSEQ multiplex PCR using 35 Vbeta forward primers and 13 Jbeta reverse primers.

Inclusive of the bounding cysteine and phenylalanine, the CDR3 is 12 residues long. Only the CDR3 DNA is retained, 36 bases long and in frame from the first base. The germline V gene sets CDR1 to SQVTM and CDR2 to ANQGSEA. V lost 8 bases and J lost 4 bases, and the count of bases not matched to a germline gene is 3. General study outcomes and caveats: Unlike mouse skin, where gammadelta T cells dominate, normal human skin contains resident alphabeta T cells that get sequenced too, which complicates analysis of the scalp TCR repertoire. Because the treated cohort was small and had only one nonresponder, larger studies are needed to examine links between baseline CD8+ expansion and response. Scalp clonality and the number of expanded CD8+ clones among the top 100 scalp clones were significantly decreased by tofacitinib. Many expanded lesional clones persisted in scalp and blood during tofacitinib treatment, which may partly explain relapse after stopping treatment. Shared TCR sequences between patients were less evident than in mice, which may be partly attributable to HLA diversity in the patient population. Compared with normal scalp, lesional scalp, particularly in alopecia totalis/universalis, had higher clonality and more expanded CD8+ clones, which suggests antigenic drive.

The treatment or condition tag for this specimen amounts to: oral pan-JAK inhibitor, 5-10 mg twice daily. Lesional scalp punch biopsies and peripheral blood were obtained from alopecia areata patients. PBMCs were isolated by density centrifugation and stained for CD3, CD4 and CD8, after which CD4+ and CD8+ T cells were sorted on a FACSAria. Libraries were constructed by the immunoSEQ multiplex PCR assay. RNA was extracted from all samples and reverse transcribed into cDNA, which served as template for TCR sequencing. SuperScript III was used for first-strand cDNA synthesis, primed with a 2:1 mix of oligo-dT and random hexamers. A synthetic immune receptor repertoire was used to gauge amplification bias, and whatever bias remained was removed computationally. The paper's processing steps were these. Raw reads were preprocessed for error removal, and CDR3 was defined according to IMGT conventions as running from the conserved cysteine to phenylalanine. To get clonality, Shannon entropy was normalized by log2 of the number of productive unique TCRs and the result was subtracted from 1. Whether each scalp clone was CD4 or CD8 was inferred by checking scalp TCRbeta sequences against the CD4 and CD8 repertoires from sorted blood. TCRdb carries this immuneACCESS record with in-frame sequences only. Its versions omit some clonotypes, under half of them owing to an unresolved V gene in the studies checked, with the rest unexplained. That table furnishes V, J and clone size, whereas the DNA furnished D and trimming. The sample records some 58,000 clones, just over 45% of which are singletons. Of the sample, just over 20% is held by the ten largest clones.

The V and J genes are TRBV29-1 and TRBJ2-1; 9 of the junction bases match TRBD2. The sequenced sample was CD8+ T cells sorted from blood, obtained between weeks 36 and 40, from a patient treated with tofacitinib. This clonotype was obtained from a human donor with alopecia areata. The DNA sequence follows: TGCAGCCTCGGACTAGCGTACAATGAGCAGTTCTTC. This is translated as CSLGLAYNEQFF.